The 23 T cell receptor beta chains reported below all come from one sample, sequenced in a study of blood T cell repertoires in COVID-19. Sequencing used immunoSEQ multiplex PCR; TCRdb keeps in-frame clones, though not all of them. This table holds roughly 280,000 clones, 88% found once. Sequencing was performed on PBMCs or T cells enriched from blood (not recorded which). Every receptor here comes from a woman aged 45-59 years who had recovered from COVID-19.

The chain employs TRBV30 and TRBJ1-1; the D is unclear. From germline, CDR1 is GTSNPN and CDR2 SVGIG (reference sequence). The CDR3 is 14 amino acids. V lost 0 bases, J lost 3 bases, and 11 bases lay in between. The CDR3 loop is CAWSVLTPDTEAFF. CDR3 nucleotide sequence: TGTGCCTGGAGTGTACTCACGCCGGACACTGAAGCTTTCTTT.

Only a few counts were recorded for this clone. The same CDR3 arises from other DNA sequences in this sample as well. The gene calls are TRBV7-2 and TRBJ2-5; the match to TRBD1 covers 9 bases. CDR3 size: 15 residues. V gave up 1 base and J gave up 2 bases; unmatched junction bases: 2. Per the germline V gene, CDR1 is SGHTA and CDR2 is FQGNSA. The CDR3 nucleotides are TGTGCCAGCAGCTTAGGGGACAGGGTACAAGAGACCCAGTACTTC. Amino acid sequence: CASSLGDRVQETQYF. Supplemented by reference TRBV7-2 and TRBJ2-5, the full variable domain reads GAGVSQSPSNKVTEKGKDVELRCDPISGHTALYWYRQSLGQGLEFLIYFQGNSAPDKSGLPSDRFSAERTGGSVSTLTIQRTQQEDSAVYLCASSLGDRVQETQYFGPGTRLLVL.

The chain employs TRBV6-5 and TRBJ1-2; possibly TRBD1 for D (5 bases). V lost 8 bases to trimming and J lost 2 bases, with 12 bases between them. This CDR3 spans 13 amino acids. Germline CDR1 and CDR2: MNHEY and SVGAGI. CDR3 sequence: CASFDSSNYGYTF. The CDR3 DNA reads TGTGCCAGCTTCGACAGCTCCAACTATGGCTACACCTTC.

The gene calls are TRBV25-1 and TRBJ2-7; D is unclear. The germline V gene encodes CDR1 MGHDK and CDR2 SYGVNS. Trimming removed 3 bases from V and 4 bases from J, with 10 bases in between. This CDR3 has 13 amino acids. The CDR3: CASSDHQAYEQYF. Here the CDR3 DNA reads TGTGCCAGCAGTGACCACCAAGCTTACGAGCAGTACTTC.

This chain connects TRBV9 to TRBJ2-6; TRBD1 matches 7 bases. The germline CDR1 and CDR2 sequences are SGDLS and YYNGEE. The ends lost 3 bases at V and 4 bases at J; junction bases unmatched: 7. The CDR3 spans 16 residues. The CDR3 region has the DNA TGTGCCAGCAGCGCCGACAGGGATTCAGGGGCCAACGTCCTGACTTTC. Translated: CASSADRDSGANVLTF.

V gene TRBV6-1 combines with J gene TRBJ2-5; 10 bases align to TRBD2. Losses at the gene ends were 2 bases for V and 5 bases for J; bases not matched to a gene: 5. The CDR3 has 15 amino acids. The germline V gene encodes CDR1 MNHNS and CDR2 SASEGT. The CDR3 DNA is TGTGCCAGCAGTGAAATGTCTAGCGGGAGTGAGACCCAGTACTTC. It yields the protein CASSEMSSGSETQYF.

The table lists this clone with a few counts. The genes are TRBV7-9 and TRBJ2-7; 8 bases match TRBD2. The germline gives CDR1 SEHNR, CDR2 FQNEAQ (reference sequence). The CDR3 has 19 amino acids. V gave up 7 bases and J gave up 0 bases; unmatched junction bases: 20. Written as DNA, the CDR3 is TGTGCCAGCACCCTATCAGCTGCCCGACGGGGACTAGACTCCTACGAGCAGTACTTC. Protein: CASTLSAARRGLDSYEQYF. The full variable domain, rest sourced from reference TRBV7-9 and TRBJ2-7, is DTGVSQNPRHKITKRGQNVTFRCDPISEHNRLYWYRQTLGQGPEFLTYFQNEAQLEKSRLLSDRFSAERPKGSFSTLEIQRTEQGDSAMYLCASTLSAARRGLDSYEQYFGPGTRLTVT.

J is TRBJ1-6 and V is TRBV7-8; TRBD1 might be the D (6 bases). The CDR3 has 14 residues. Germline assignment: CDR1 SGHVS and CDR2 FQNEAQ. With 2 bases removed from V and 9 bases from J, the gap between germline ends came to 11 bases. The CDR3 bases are TGTGCCAGCAGCTTATCGGACAGTGGTTCACCCCTCCACTTT. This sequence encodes CASSLSDSGSPLHF.

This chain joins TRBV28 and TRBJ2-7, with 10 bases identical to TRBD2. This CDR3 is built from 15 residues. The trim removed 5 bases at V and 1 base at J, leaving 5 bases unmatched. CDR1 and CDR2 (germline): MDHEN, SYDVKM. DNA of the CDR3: TGTGCCAGCAGTGGAACTAGCGGGATTTCCTACGAGCAGTACTTC. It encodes CASSGTSGISYEQYF.

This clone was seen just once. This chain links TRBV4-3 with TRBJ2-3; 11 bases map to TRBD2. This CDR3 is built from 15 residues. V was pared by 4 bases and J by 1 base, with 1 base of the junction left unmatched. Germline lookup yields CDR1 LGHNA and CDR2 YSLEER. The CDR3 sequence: CASSLAGGRTDTQYF. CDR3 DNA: TGCGCCAGCAGCCTAGCGGGAGGGCGCACAGATACGCAGTATTTT.

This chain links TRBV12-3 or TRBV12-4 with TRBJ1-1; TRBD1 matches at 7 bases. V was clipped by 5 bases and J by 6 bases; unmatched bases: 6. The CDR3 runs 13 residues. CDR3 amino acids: CASSPDRVAEAFF. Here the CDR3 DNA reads TGTGCCAGCAGTCCAGACAGGGTGGCTGAAGCTTTCTTT.

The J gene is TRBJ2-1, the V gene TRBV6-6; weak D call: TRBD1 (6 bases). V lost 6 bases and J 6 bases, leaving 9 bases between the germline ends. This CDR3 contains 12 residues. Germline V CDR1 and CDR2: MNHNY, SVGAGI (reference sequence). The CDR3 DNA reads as TGTGCCAGCAGCAAGGACAGCAATGAGCAGTTCTTC. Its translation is CASSKDSNEQFF.

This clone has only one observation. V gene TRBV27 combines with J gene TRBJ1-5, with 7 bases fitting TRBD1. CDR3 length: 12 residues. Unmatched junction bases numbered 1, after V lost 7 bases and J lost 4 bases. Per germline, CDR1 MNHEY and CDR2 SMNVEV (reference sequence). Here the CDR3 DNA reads TGTGCCAGCATGGGACAGAATCAGCCCCAGCATTTT. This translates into CASMGQNQPQHF.

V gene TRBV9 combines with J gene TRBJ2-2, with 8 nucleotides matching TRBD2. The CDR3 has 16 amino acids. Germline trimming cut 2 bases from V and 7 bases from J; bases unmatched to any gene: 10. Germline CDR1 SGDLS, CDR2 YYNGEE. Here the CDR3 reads CASSVGLAGANGELFF. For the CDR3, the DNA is TGTGCCAGCAGCGTCGGCCTAGCGGGCGCCAACGGGGAGCTGTTTTTT.

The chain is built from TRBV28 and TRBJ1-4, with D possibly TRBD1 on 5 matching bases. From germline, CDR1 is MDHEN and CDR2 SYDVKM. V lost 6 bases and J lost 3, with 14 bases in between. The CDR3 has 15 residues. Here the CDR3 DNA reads TGTGCCAGCAGCATCCTCGGGGGAGCTAATGAAAAACTGTTTTTT. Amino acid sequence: CASSILGGANEKLFF.

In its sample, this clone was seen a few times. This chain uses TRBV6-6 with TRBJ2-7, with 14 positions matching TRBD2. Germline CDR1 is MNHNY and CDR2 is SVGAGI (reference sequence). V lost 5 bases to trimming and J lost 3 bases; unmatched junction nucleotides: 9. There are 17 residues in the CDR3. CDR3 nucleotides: TGTGCCAGCAGTCGGGGGACTAGCGGGAGTCCGGACTACGAGCAGTACTTC. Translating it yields CASSRGTSGSPDYEQYF.

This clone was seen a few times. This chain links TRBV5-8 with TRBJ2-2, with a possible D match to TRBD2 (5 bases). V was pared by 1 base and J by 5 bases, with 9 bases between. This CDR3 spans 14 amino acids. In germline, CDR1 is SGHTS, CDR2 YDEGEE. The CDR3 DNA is TGTGCCAGCAGCTTGACTAGGGAGACCGGGGAGCTGTTTTTT. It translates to CASSLTRETGELFF.

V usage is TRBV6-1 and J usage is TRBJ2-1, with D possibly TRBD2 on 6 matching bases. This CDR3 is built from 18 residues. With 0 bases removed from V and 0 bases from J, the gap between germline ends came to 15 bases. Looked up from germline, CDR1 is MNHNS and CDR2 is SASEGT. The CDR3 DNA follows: TGTGCCAGCAGTGAAGCCTGGGGATGGCGGGACTCCTACAATGAGCAGTTCTTC. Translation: CASSEAWGWRDSYNEQFF.

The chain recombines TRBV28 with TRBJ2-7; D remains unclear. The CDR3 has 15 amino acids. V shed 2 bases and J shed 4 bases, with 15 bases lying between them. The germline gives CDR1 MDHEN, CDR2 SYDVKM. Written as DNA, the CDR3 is TGTGCCAGCAGTTTACTCGCAGGCCCGCAATACGAGCAGTACTTC. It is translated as CASSLLAGPQYEQYF.

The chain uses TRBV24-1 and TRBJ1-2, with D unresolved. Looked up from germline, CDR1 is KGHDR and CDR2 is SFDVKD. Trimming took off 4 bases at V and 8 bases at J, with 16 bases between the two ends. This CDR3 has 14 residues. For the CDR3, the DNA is TGTGCCACCAGTGACCCCGGGAAAGCCGCGGGCTACACCTTC. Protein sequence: CATSDPGKAAGYTF.

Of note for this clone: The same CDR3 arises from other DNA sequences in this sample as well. In DNA, the CDR3 is TGTGCCAGCAGACAGGGGATGAACACTGAAGCTTTCTTT. Its protein product is CASRQGMNTEAFF. The chain combines TRBV6-5 with TRBJ1-1; 7 positions match TRBD1. Germline V gene lookup returns CDR1 MNHEY and CDR2 SVGAGI. The CDR3 contains 13 residues. V trimming: 6 bases; J trimming: 0 bases; junction bases outside the gene matches: 1.

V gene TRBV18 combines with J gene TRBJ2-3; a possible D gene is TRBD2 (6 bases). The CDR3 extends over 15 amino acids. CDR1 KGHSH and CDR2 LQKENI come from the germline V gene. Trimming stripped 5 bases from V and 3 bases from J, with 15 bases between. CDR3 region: CASSTSSVGTDTQYF. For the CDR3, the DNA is TGTGCCAGCTCAACATCTAGCGTGGGGACAGATACGCAGTATTTT. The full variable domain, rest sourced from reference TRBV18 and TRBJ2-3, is NAGVMQNPRHLVRRRGQEARLRCSPMKGHSHVYWYRQLPEEGLKFMVYLQKENIIDESGMPKERFSAEFPKEGPSILRIQQVVRGDSAAYFCASSTSSVGTDTQYFGPGTRLTVL.

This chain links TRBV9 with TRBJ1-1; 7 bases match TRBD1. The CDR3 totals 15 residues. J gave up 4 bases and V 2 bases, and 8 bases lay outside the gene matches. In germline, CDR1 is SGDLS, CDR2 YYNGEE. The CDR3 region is CASSVTDRSGTEAFF. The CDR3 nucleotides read TGTGCCAGCAGCGTCACGGACAGGTCGGGCACTGAAGCTTTCTTT.